The 9 T cell receptor beta chains below all came from one sample that was sequenced in a study of T cell responses to AZD1222 COVID-19 vaccine. Sequenced by immunoSEQ multiplex PCR; TCRdb stores in-frame clones only, minus some. This sample has around 140,000 clones, with roughly 90% found just once. This material consisted of peripheral blood, taken 28 days after the second AZD1222 dose. These receptors were collected from an adult who received the AZD1222 COVID-19 vaccine.

This chain connects TRBV27 to TRBJ1-1, with D possibly TRBD1 on 6 matching bases. CDR3 length equals 12 residues. The germline CDR1 and CDR2 sequences are MNHEY and SMNVEV (reference sequence). Trimming cost V 3 bases and J 11 bases, with 13 bases left between them. The CDR3 nucleotides read TGTGCCAGCAGTTTCGGGGGCGAAAGGGCTTTCTTT. It yields the protein CASSFGGERAFF.

The chain is built from TRBV5-6 and TRBJ1-6; 11 positions match TRBD1. CDR3 length: 16 amino acids. V lost 3 bases to trimming and J lost 7 bases; unmatched junction nucleotides: 6. The V gene's germline CDR1 is SGHDT and CDR2 YYEEEE. In DNA form, the CDR3 reads TGTGCCAGCAGCTATAGGGACAGGGGGGCCAATTCACCCCTCCACTTT. Protein sequence: CASSYRDRGANSPLHF.

This clone appeared a single time. The chain carries TRBV5-4 and TRBJ2-3; D unclear. Trimming left V 4 bases short and J 4 bases short, with 16 bases between. The CDR3 is 15 residues long. Germline CDR1 is SGHNT and CDR2 is YYREEE (reference sequence). Here the CDR3 DNA reads TGTGCCAGCAGCGTCCGTGGGTACCCCCCAGATACGCAGTATTTT. It translates to CASSVRGYPPDTQYF. The full variable domain, with the rest looked up from reference TRBV5-4 and TRBJ2-3, is ETGVTQSPTHLIKTRGQQVTLRCSSQSGHNTVSWYQQALGQGPQFIFQYYREEENGRGNFPPRFSGLQFPNYSSELNVNALELDDSALYLCASSVRGYPPDTQYFGPGTRLTVL.

V usage is TRBV6-5 and J usage is TRBJ1-5, with a possible D match to TRBD1 (6 bases). The length of the CDR3 is 13 residues. The V gene's germline CDR1 is MNHEY and CDR2 SVGAGI. Deletions cut 6 bases from V and 5 bases from J, with 11 bases between. CDR3 sequence reads: CASSKGQHQPQHF. In DNA, the CDR3 is TGTGCCAGCAGCAAAGGACAGCATCAGCCCCAGCATTTT.

This chain uses TRBV5-1 with TRBJ2-7; TRBD1 matches 10 bases. Germline V lookup: CDR1 SGHRS, CDR2 YFSETQ. Trimming took 5 bases from V and 1 from J; bases not matched to a gene: 6. This CDR3 region has 15 residues. CDR3 in DNA: TGCGCCAGCAGATTACAGGGACAGGGGTCCTACGAGCAGTACTTC. This encodes CASRLQGQGSYEQYF. The variable domain in full, completed from reference TRBV5-1 and TRBJ2-7, reads KAGVTQTPRYLIKTRGQQVTLSCSPISGHRSVSWYQQTPGQGLQFLFEYFSETQRNKGNFPGRFSGRQFSNSRSEMNVSTLELGDSALYLCASRLQGQGSYEQYFGPGTRLTVT.

The table lists this clone with a count of one. V and J are TRBV7-2 and TRBJ1-4; no clear D. Trimming left V 8 bases short and J 6 bases short, with 16 bases between. The germline CDR1 and CDR2 sequences are SGHTA and FQGNSA. The CDR3 runs to 14 residues. The CDR3 nucleotides are TGTGCCAGCGGTTACAGAGGAGGAGATGAAAAACTGTTTTTT. It specifies CASGYRGGDEKLFF.

Of note for this clone: Germline and junction disagree at one end, which may indicate a read error. The chain uses TRBV7-7 and TRBJ2-2, with D hard to call. The CDR3 runs to 14 residues. Germline CDR1 is SSHAT and CDR2 is FNYEAQ (reference sequence). The CDR3 DNA reads as TGTGCTAGCAGCTTAGCTCCGGGCACCGGGGAGCTGTTTTTT. It translates to CASSLAPGTGELFF.

The chain employs TRBV27 and TRBJ1-1; 9 bases are a match to TRBD1. Germline assignment: CDR1 MNHEY and CDR2 SMNVEV (reference sequence). V dropped 4 bases and J dropped 4; count of bases not matched to a gene: 7. The CDR3 has 15 amino acids. The CDR3 loop reads CASSSGTGLVTEAFF. The DNA for the CDR3 is TGTGCCAGCAGTTCCGGGACAGGGCTAGTCACTGAAGCTTTCTTT.

The chain recombines TRBV13 with TRBJ1-4; TRBD1 might be the D (6 bases). Looked up from germline, CDR1 is PRHDT and CDR2 is FYEKMQ (reference sequence). This CDR3 has 17 residues. V was cut by 1 base and J by 7 bases, with 19 bases left in between. CDR3 loop: CASSLDPEGGRREKLFF. Here the CDR3 DNA reads TGTGCCAGCAGCTTAGATCCAGAAGGGGGAAGGCGTGAAAAACTGTTTTTT.